The 30 T cell receptor beta chains listed next were all sequenced from one sample in a study of response to subunit inactivated influenza vaccine. TCRdb analysed the RT-PCR reads with MiXCR anew, one entry per CDR3 protein. In the table there are hundreds of thousands of distinct CDR3 sequences, 13% of which are singletons. The sample consisted of PBMCs from blood, taken 45 days after vaccination. Receptors were obtained from a man between 50 and 59 years old who received an inactivated influenza vaccine.

The chain links TRBV12-3 or TRBV12-4 to TRBJ1-1; possibly TRBD1 for D (6 bases). Trimming stripped 7 bases from V and 11 bases from J, with 17 bases between. There are 12 residues in the CDR3. CDR3 sequence: CASTPGAVDAFF. The CDR3, as DNA: TGTGCCAGCACTCCGGGGGCGGTTGACGCTTTCTTT.

The rearrangement joins TRBV20-1 to TRBJ2-3; 9 bases are shared with TRBD1. The V gene's germline CDR1 is DFQATT and CDR2 SNEGSKA (reference sequence). J was trimmed by 7 bases and V by 7 bases; bases with no gene match: 9. The CDR3 runs to 13 residues. CDR3 nucleotides: TGCAGTGAACCCGGGACAGGGACGAATACGCAGTATTTT. This encodes CSEPGTGTNTQYF.

In its sample, this clonotype was seen a few times. This rearrangement joins TRBV4-3 to TRBJ2-2; D is unclear. The germline gives CDR1 LGHNA, CDR2 YSLEER. Trimming cost V 0 bases and J 4 bases, with 12 bases left between them. The CDR3 length is 16 residues. The CDR3 spells CASSQDFAGFTGELFF. In DNA, the CDR3 is TGCGCCAGCAGCCAAGATTTTGCTGGATTCACCGGGGAGCTGTTTTTT.

This clonotype was picked up a small number of times. The CDR3 region is CASSKWGTSFYEQYF. The CDR3 region has the DNA TGTGCCAGCAGCAAGTGGGGGACTAGCTTCTACGAGCAGTACTTC. The rearrangement uses TRBV9 and TRBJ2-7; 9 bases fit TRBD2. Germline loops: CDR1 SGDLS, CDR2 YYNGEE. This CDR3 spans 15 amino acids. The V segment lost 4 bases and the J segment 3 bases; nucleotides outside the gene matches: 8.

This clonotype has just a few counts. This chain links TRBV7-2 with TRBJ1-1; D is ambiguous. Germline values: CDR1 SGHTA, CDR2 FQGNSA. V was cut by 4 bases and J by 1 base, with 13 bases left in between. CDR3 length equals 15 residues. Here the CDR3 reads CASSSWAQENTEAFF. For the CDR3, the DNA is TGTGCCAGCAGCTCGTGGGCACAAGAGAACACTGAAGCTTTCTTT.

A word on this clonotype: One junction end does not reproduce the germline sequence, and a read error may be involved. The chain carries TRBV20-1 and TRBJ2-2; TRBD2 might be the D (6 bases). CDR3 length: 14 amino acids. CDR1 is DFQATT, CDR2 SNEGSKA, per germline (reference sequence). The CDR3 here is CSARTNPLTGELIF. As DNA, the CDR3 is TGCAGTGCTCGGACTAATCCCCTCACCGGGGAGCTGATTTTT.

This clonotype turned up a few times. The chain has TRBV28 and TRBJ2-1; D may be TRBD2 (5 bases). CDR3 length: 16 amino acids. The V end lost 5 bases, the J end lost 7 bases, and 21 bases lay between the germline ends. Per the germline V gene, CDR1 is MDHEN and CDR2 is SYDVKM. CDR3 in DNA: TGTGCCAGCAGTCCTAAACCGTCCGGGATTCCAAATGAGCAGTTCTTC. It codes for CASSPKPSGIPNEQFF.

The J gene is TRBJ1-5, the V gene TRBV28; 11 bases are a match to TRBD1. Germline V gives CDR1 MDHEN, CDR2 SYDVKM. The CDR3 spans 14 residues. Trimming removed 7 bases from V and 7 bases from J; junction bases left unmatched: 6. Written as DNA, the CDR3 is TGTGCCAGCATTGGGACAGGGGGATGGCAGCCCCAGCATTTT. This sequence encodes CASIGTGGWQPQHF.

This clonotype was found a few times. The V call is TRBV6-1, the J call TRBJ2-2; a possible D gene is TRBD2 (6 bases). The CDR3 is 15 residues long. CDR1 is MNHNS, CDR2 SASEGT, per germline. Trimming shortened V by 4 bases and J by 4 bases, and 13 bases separated the two germline ends. CDR3 coding DNA: TGTGCCAGCAGTGCGGGACTTCTTCTCACCGGGGAGCTGTTTTTT. As protein: CASSAGLLLTGELFF.

Ten or more counts support this clonotype. V usage is TRBV9 and J usage is TRBJ2-1, with D perhaps TRBD1 or TRBD2 (5 bases each). Trimming left V 0 bases short and J 14 bases short, with 9 bases between. CDR3 length: 11 amino acids. Germline CDR1 reads SGDLS; CDR2 reads YYNGEE. For the CDR3, the DNA is TGTGCCAGCAGCGTAGGGGGGACCAAGTTCTTC. This encodes CASSVGGTKFF. Full variable domain (remainder filled in from reference TRBV9 and TRBJ2-1): DSGVTQTPKHLITATGQRVTLRCSPRSGDLSVYWYQQSLDQGLQFLIQYYNGEERAKGNILERFSAQQFPDLHSELNLSSLELGDSALYFCASSVGGTKFFGPGTRLTVL.

This clonotype was counted between two and nine times. The chain recombines TRBV18 with TRBJ2-1; no clear D gene. The CDR3 length is 17 residues. Germline V CDR1 and CDR2: KGHSH, LQKENI. V lost 0 bases to trimming and J lost 5 bases, with 17 bases between them. CDR3 bases: TGTGCCAGCTCACCACCATCCCCCCTTACCGCGCACAATGAGCAGTTCTTC. It encodes CASSPPSPLTAHNEQFF.

The V and J genes are TRBV7-8 and TRBJ2-7, with 9 bases aligning to TRBD1. The CDR3 loop spans 13 amino acids. V lost 10 bases, J lost 2 bases, and 6 bases stayed unmatched. Looked up from germline, CDR1 is SGHVS and CDR2 is FQNEAQ. The DNA for the CDR3 is TGTGCCACCGGACAGGGGCCTACCTACGAGCAGTACTTC. Protein sequence: CATGQGPTYEQYF.

This chain joins TRBV28 and TRBJ2-1; TRBD2 agrees at 13 bases. The CDR3 is 15 residues long. Germline CDR1 MDHEN, CDR2 SYDVKM. V trimming: 6 bases; J trimming: 7 bases; junction bases outside the gene matches: 6. The CDR3, as DNA: TGTGCCAGCAGCCCACTAGCGGGGGGGGAGAATGAGCAGTTCTTC. It specifies CASSPLAGGENEQFF. The entire variable domain, with the rest obtained from reference TRBV28 and TRBJ2-1, is as follows: DVKVTQSSRYLVKRTGEKVFLECVQDMDHENMFWYRQDPGLGLRLIYFSYDVKMKEKGDIPEGYSVSREKKERFSLILESASTNQTSMYLCASSPLAGGENEQFFGPGTRLTVL.

This chain joins TRBV12-3 or TRBV12-4 and TRBJ2-1, with 15 bases aligning to TRBD2. The CDR3 length is 15 residues. Trimming took 4 bases from V and 5 from J; bases not matched to a gene: 0. CDR3 sequence: CASSWTSGGDNEQFF. Here the CDR3 DNA reads TGTGCCAGCAGTTGGACTAGCGGGGGGGACAATGAGCAGTTCTTC.

Written as DNA, the CDR3 is TGTGCCAGCAGCCAGTATGAAGCACCCCTCCACTTT. This translates into CASSQYEAPLHF. The chain is built from TRBV7-2 and TRBJ1-6; no firm D call. Looked up from germline, CDR1 is SGHTA and CDR2 is FQGNSA. The V and J ends lost 5 bases and 11 bases respectively, with 10 bases between them. This CDR3 has 12 residues.

This sequence joins TRBV3-1 and TRBJ1-5; D is possibly TRBD1 (5 bases). Trimming stripped 11 bases from V and 3 bases from J, with 17 bases between. The V gene's germline CDR1 is LGHDT and CDR2 YNNKEL (reference sequence). CDR3 length: 14 residues. DNA of the CDR3: TGTGCCTCAGGCCCGGGGGGATACAATCAGCCCCAGCATTTT. Translated, it gives CASGPGGYNQPQHF.

This clonotype was detected many times. The chain uses TRBV20-1 and TRBJ1-5; D remains ambiguous. Germline assignment: CDR1 DFQATT and CDR2 SNEGSKA (reference sequence). Trimming stripped 2 bases from V and 4 bases from J, with 6 bases between. The CDR3 runs to 12 residues. The CDR3 DNA reads as TGCAGTGCTAGACAGGCAAATCAGCCCCAGCATTTT. Its protein is CSARQANQPQHF.

The chain combines TRBV12-3 or TRBV12-4 with TRBJ2-3, with D perhaps being TRBD1 or TRBD2 (5 bases each). The germline V and J ends were trimmed by 5 bases and 5 bases, with 11 bases remaining between them. CDR3 size: 13 residues. CDR3 coding DNA: TGTGCCAGCAGTACCGGGACGAGAGATACGCAGTATTTT. This gives the protein CASSTGTRDTQYF.

This clonotype was recorded many times. The rearrangement joins TRBV7-6 to TRBJ2-7, with 7 bases lining up with TRBD1. This CDR3 has 16 residues. J was trimmed by 2 bases and V by 6 bases; bases with no gene match: 13. The germline V gene encodes CDR1 SGHVS and CDR2 FNYEAQ. The CDR3 DNA is TGTGCCAGCAGTCCCACCGGGACAGAAGTTCCCTACGAGCAGTACTTC. Translated: CASSPTGTEVPYEQYF.

This clonotype turned up a few times. The chain has TRBV11-2 and TRBJ1-1; no firm D call. V was trimmed by 5 bases and J by 1 base, leaving 8 bases between them. This CDR3 contains 13 residues. Germline CDR1 reads SGHAT; CDR2 reads FQNNGV. The CDR3 sequence: CASSQLRNTEAFF. The DNA for the CDR3 is TGTGCCAGCAGCCAGCTGAGGAACACTGAAGCTTTCTTT.

Only a few counts were recorded for this clonotype. The rearrangement joins TRBV29-1 to TRBJ2-7; 13 positions agree with TRBD2. CDR3 length: 14 amino acids. V dropped 7 bases and J dropped 6; count of bases not matched to a gene: 9. The germline CDR1 and CDR2 sequences are SQVTM and ANQGSEA. The CDR3 DNA follows: TGCAGCGCCTCAACTAGCGGGGGGGCCTCCGAGCAGTACTTC. It yields the protein CSASTSGGASEQYF.

This clonotype was counted between two and nine times. This chain uses TRBV20-1 with TRBJ2-5; the D gene is possibly TRBD1 (7 bases). The CDR3 contains 15 residues. Germline loops: CDR1 DFQATT, CDR2 SNEGSKA (reference sequence). Trimming shortened V by 0 bases and J by 4 bases, and 15 bases separated the two germline ends. CDR3 protein: CSARDLRQGLETQYF. CDR3 DNA sequence: TGCAGTGCTAGAGATTTACGACAGGGACTAGAGACCCAGTACTTC.

This clonotype occurred many times. The J gene is TRBJ1-1, the V gene TRBV7-8; D is possibly TRBD1 (5 bases). The ends were cut back, 5 bases at V and 3 bases at J, with 19 bases in the middle. Germline V gene lookup returns CDR1 SGHVS and CDR2 FQNEAQ. The CDR3 extends over 16 amino acids. CDR3 in DNA: TGTGCCAGCAGCAAAACGGGGTGGGGAGGGGACACTGAAGCTTTCTTT. This codes for CASSKTGWGGDTEAFF.

V is TRBV15 and J is TRBJ2-7, with 7 bases aligning to TRBD2. Trimming removed 5 bases from V and 7 bases from J; junction bases left unmatched: 14. The germline V gene has CDR1 LNHNV and CDR2 YYDKDF (reference sequence). This CDR3 has 15 amino acids. The CDR3 DNA follows: TGTGCCACCAGCGGCACTCGGGGGGTCTCGGGAGAGCAGTACTTC. Amino acids: CATSGTRGVSGEQYF.

V and J are TRBV20-1 and TRBJ2-2, with 7 bases fitting TRBD1. Germline V gene lookup returns CDR1 DFQATT and CDR2 SNEGSKA (reference sequence). The CDR3 is 18 amino acids. After removal of 0 bases from V and 0 bases from J, the junction contained 10 bases not matched to a gene. The CDR3 nucleotides are TGCAGTGCTAGAGACCTCGGGACCGGGACAGCGAACACCGGGGAGCTGTTTTTT. It yields the protein CSARDLGTGTANTGELFF.

In this sample, this clonotype turned up a few times. V and J are TRBV6-2 or TRBV6-3 and TRBJ1-6, with 7 positions matching TRBD1. With V trimmed by 2 bases and J by 10 bases, 5 bases remained unmatched. The CDR3 has 14 residues. Germline values: CDR1 MNHEY, CDR2 SVGEGT. The CDR3 DNA follows: TGTGCCAGCAGTTACCTTGTAGGGGGCTCACCCCTCCACTTT. Its protein product is CASSYLVGGSPLHF.

This clonotype turned up a few times. The chain employs TRBV4-3 and TRBJ2-1; D remains unclear. The CDR3 is made up of 16 amino acids. Germline lookup yields CDR1 LGHNA and CDR2 YSLEER. Trimming stripped 1 base from V and 0 bases from J, with 10 bases between. The CDR3 reads CASSQAAYLSYNEQFF. The CDR3 DNA reads as TGCGCCAGCAGCCAAGCGGCTTACCTCTCCTACAATGAGCAGTTCTTC.

This chain links TRBV6-5 with TRBJ2-3; no reliable D call. Germline V gene data show CDR1 as MNHEY and CDR2 as SVGAGI. V dropped 3 bases and J dropped 1 base, with 11 bases sitting between them. The CDR3 extends over 15 amino acids. The DNA for the CDR3 is TGTGCCAGCAGTTATTATCCCACAGGCACAGATACGCAGTATTTT. It translates to CASSYYPTGTDTQYF.

The chain links TRBV9 to TRBJ2-5; 9 positions agree with TRBD2. J was trimmed by 7 bases and V by 0 bases; bases with no gene match: 10. CDR1 is SGDLS, CDR2 YYNGEE, per germline. The CDR3 spans 16 residues. CDR3 DNA: TGTGCCAGCAGCGTAGCCGACGGGCTAGCGGGAATGACCCAGTACTTC. Protein sequence: CASSVADGLAGMTQYF.

The gene calls are TRBV11-1 and TRBJ1-2; 7 positions agree with TRBD1. CDR3 size: 19 residues. Trimming at V came to 4 bases and at J to 4 bases, leaving 21 bases not matched to a gene. From germline, CDR1 is SGHAT and CDR2 FQDESV (reference sequence). The CDR3 region has the DNA TGTGCCAGCAGCTATACCTCTCTAACTATGGGACAGAACCTCTATGGCTACACCTTC. Translation: CASSYTSLTMGQNLYGYTF.